The TCR beta chain under discussion was sequenced for a study of T cell repertoires in cytomegalovirus infection. Study results and limitations: The ex vivo response was dominated by HLA-C-restricted CMV-specific TCR beta clonotypes.

As for this clonotype: As yet, its antigen is unknown.

TCRdb re-called the reads through MiXCR, storing one row per CDR3 protein. The profile shows 200,000 to 250,000 distinct CDR3 sequences, roughly 20% of them singletons. What was sequenced was CD8+ T cells from PBMCs. This receptor was identified in a human donor in good health (CMV status not recorded). Some clones in this sample may be carry-over from other donors' samples.

CDR3 loop: CAISDIYEQYF. In DNA, the CDR3 is TGTGCCATCAGTGATATCTACGAGCAGTACTTC. The rearrangement uses TRBV10-3 and TRBJ2-7; no reliable D call. The CDR3 is 11 amino acids. CDR1 is ENHRY, CDR2 SYGVKD, per germline. V was clipped by 3 bases and J by 3 bases, with 3 bases between them.